Below are 10 T cell receptor beta chains sequenced from a single sample in a study of cytomegalovirus exposure and HLA in healthy donors. Profiling relied on immunoSEQ multiplex PCR, and the TCRdb table lists in-frame clones only, not all of them. The repertoire holds roughly 70,000 clones, with around four fifths as singletons. The source material was PBMCs. Receptors were obtained from a man aged 25 to 40 in good health and CMV-seronegative.

This chain joins TRBV10-3 and TRBJ1-1, with D maybe TRBD1 (5 bases). Germline V gives CDR1 ENHRY, CDR2 SYGVKD. The CDR3 length is 13 residues. V lost 4 bases and J 5 bases, leaving 11 bases between the germline ends. The CDR3 nucleotides read TGTGCCATCAGTGGGCAGGGACTAACTGAAGCTTTCTTT. Residues: CAISGQGLTEAFF.

The V gene is TRBV13, the J gene TRBJ1-2; 9 nucleotides line up with TRBD1. This CDR3 region has 13 residues. The V segment lost 5 bases and the J segment 7 bases; nucleotides outside the gene matches: 5. Looked up from germline, CDR1 is PRHDT and CDR2 is FYEKMQ (reference sequence). CDR3 DNA sequence: TGTGCCAGCAGCATGGACAGGGGAGCTGGCTACACCTTC. It translates to CASSMDRGAGYTF.

The CDR3: CASSLQQGQGQPQHF. CDR3 nucleotide sequence: TGTGCCAGCAGCCTTCAACAGGGTCAGGGACAGCCCCAGCATTTT. This sequence joins TRBV7-8 and TRBJ1-5; D is perhaps TRBD1 (6 bases). Germline loops: CDR1 SGHVS, CDR2 FQNEAQ. V was shortened by 5 bases and J by 7 bases, with 18 bases between the two germline ends. The CDR3 has 15 residues. Full variable domain (outside the CDR3, taken from reference TRBV7-8 and TRBJ1-5): GAGVSQSPRYKVAKRGQDVALRCDPISGHVSLFWYQQALGQGPEFLTYFQNEAQLDKSGLPSDRFFAERPEGSVSTLKIQRTQQEDSAVYLCASSLQQGQGQPQHFGDGTRLSIL.

The genes are TRBV7-9 and TRBJ2-7, with D unclear. In germline, CDR1 is SEHNR, CDR2 FQNEAQ (reference sequence). With 4 bases removed from V and 7 bases from J, the gap between germline ends came to 8 bases. This CDR3 has 11 amino acids. The CDR3 sequence is CASSSAREQYF. The CDR3 coding sequence is TGTGCCAGCAGCTCCGCCAGGGAGCAGTACTTC.

The chain carries TRBV18 and TRBJ1-2; D remains unclear. The CDR3 contains 16 residues. Germline V gives CDR1 KGHSH, CDR2 LQKENI. Trimming removed 3 bases at V and 0 bases at J, with 14 bases between. The CDR3 nucleotides are TGTGCCAGCTCACCGCAATTCGAGTTAGCTAACTATGGCTACACCTTC. Residues: CASSPQFELANYGYTF.

CDR3 bases: TGTGCCAGCAGTTACTCGCCCAGGGCGGAAGAGACCCAGTACTTC. This codes for CASSYSPRAEETQYF. The chain joins TRBV6-5 to TRBJ2-5; D is possibly TRBD1 (5 bases). This CDR3 has 15 amino acids. V lost 0 bases and J lost 3, with 11 bases in between. Germline-derived CDR1 and CDR2 are MNHEY and SVGAGI.

V is TRBV5-1 and J is TRBJ2-5; 8 bases agree with TRBD2. The V gene's germline CDR1 is SGHRS and CDR2 YFSETQ. The CDR3 contains 16 residues. The V segment lost 1 base and the J segment 0 bases; nucleotides outside the gene matches: 5. CDR3 DNA sequence: TGCGCCAGCAGCTTGCAGGCTAGCGGGTACCAAGAGACCCAGTACTTC. Encoded protein: CASSLQASGYQETQYF.

The V gene is TRBV9, the J gene TRBJ2-3; no clear D. V shed 4 bases and J shed 2 bases, with 5 bases lying between them. The CDR3 extends over 12 amino acids. Per the germline V gene, CDR1 is SGDLS and CDR2 is YYNGEE. The CDR3 DNA is TGTGCCAGCAGCCTATTCACAGATACGCAGTATTTT. Amino acids: CASSLFTDTQYF.

This chain links TRBV18 with TRBJ2-3; D remains unclear. Germline CDR1 KGHSH, CDR2 LQKENI. This CDR3 is built from 13 residues. V lost 3 bases to trimming and J lost 2 bases, with 6 bases between them. This CDR3 reads CASSPEFTDTQYF. DNA of the CDR3: TGTGCCAGCTCACCGGAGTTCACAGATACGCAGTATTTT.

The chain links TRBV7-9 to TRBJ2-2, with no clear D. This CDR3 is built from 14 residues. Between the trimmed V and J ends, which lost 1 base and 1 base, there was a span of 4 bases. From germline, CDR1 is SEHNR and CDR2 FQNEAQ (reference sequence). The CDR3 loop reads CASSLGLNTGELFF. CDR3 coding DNA: TGTGCCAGCAGCTTAGGGCTGAACACCGGGGAGCTGTTTTTT. The full variable domain, its missing parts supplied by reference TRBV7-9 and TRBJ2-2, is DTGVSQNPRHKITKRGQNVTFRCDPISEHNRLYWYRQTLGQGPEFLTYFQNEAQLEKSRLLSDRFSAERPKGSFSTLEIQRTEQGDSAMYLCASSLGLNTGELFFGEGSRLTVL.